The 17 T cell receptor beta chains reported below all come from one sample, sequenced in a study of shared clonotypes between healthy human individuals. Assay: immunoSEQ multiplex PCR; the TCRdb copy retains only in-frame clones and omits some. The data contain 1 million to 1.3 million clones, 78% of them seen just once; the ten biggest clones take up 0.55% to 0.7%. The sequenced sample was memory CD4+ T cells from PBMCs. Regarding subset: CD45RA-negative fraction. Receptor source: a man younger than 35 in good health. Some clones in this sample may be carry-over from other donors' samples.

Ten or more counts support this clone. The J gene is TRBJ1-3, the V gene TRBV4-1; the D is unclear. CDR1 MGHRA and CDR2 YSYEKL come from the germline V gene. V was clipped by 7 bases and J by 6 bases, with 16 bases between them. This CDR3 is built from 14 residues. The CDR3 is CASTTGGAENTIYF. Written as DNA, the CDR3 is TGCGCCAGCACCACCGGAGGTGCGGAAAACACCATATATTTT.

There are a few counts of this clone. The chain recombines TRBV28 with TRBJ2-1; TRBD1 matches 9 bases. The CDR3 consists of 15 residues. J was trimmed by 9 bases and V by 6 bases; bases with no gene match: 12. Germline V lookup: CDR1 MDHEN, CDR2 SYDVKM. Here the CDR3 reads CASSPPPGQGSEQFF. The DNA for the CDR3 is TGTGCCAGCAGCCCGCCCCCGGGACAGGGTAGTGAGCAGTTCTTC.

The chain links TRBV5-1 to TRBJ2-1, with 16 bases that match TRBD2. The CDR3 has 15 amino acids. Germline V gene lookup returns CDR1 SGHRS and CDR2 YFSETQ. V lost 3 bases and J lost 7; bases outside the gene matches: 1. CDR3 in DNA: TGCGCCAGCAGCTGGGGACTAGCGGGAGGGAATGAGCAGTTCTTC. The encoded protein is CASSWGLAGGNEQFF. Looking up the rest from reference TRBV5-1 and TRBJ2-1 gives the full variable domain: KAGVTQTPRYLIKTRGQQVTLSCSPISGHRSVSWYQQTPGQGLQFLFEYFSETQRNKGNFPGRFSGRQFSNSRSEMNVSTLELGDSALYLCASSWGLAGGNEQFFGPGTRLTVL.

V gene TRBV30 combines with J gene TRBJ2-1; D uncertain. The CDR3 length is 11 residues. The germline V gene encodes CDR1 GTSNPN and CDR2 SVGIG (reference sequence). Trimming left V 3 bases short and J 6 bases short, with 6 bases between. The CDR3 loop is CAWSGRNEQFF. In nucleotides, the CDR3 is TGTGCCTGGAGCGGGCGCAATGAGCAGTTCTTC.

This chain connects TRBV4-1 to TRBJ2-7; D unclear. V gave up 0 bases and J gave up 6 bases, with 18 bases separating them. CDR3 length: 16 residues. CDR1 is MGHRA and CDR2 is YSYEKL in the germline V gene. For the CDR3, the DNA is TGCGCCAGCAGCCAAGATTCCGCGGCAAACTATGGCGAGCAGTACTTC. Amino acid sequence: CASSQDSAANYGEQYF.

As DNA, the CDR3 is TGCGCCAGCAGCCCCGGACAGGGTAAGAACGCTCCCTACGAGCAGTACTTC. Protein product: CASSPGQGKNAPYEQYF. This chain connects TRBV5-1 to TRBJ2-7, with TRBD1 matching over 8 bases. The CDR3 extends over 17 amino acids. The trim removed 4 bases at V and 2 bases at J, leaving 14 bases unmatched. CDR1 and CDR2 from the germline V gene are SGHRS and YFSETQ.

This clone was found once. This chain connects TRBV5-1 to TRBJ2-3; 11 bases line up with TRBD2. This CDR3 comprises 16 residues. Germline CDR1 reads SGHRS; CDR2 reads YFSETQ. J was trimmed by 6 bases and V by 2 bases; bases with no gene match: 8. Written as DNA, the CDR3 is TGCGCCAGCAGCTTTAGCGGGAGGGCCCGGGGTGATACGCAGTATTTT. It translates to CASSFSGRARGDTQYF.

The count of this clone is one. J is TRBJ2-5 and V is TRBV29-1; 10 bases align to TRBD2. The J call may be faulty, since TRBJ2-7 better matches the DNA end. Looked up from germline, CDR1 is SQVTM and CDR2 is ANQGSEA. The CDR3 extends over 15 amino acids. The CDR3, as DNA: TGCAGCGTTGTGTGGCTAGCGGGAGCAAGATACGAGCAGTACTTC. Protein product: CSVVWLAGARYEQYF.

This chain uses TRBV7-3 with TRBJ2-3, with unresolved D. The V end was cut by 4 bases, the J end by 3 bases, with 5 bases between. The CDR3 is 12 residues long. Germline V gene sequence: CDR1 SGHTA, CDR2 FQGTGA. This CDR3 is CASSSRTDTQYF. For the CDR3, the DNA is TGTGCCAGCAGCTCTCGGACAGATACGCAGTATTTT.

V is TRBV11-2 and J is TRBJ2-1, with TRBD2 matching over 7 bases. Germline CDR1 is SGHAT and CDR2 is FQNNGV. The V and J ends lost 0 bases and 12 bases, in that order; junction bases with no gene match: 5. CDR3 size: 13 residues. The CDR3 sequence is CASSLDRASGQFF. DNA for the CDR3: TGTGCCAGCAGCTTAGATAGGGCTAGCGGGCAGTTCTTC.

CDR3 coding DNA: TGTGCCAGCAGCACAGGGGGCGCTTATGGCTACACCTTC. It specifies CASSTGGAYGYTF. The rearrangement joins TRBV4-2 to TRBJ1-2; 9 bases align to TRBD1. The length of the CDR3 is 13 residues. Germline V gene lookup returns CDR1 LGHNA and CDR2 YNFKEQ. With 5 bases clipped from V and 5 bases from J, the junction kept 3 bases outside the gene matches.

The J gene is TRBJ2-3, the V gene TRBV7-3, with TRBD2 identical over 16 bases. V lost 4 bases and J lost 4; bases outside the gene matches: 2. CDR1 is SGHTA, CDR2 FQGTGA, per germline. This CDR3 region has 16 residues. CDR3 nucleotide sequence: TGTGCCAGCAGCTCGGGACTAGCGGGAGGGGCAGATACGCAGTATTTT. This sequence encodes CASSSGLAGGADTQYF.

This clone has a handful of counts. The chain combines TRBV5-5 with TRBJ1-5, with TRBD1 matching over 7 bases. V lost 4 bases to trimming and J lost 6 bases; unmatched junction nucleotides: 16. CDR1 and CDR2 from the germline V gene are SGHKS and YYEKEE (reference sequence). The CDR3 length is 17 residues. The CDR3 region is CASSPTTYTGVGQPQHF. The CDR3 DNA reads TGTGCCAGCAGCCCGACCACGTACACAGGGGTCGGTCAGCCCCAGCATTTT.

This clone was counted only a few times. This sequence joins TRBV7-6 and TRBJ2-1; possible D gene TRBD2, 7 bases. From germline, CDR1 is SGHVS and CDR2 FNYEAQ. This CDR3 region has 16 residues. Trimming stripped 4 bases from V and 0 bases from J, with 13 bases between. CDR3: CASSWGGPLSYNEQFF. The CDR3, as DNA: TGTGCCAGCAGCTGGGGGGGGCCCCTCTCCTACAATGAGCAGTTCTTC.

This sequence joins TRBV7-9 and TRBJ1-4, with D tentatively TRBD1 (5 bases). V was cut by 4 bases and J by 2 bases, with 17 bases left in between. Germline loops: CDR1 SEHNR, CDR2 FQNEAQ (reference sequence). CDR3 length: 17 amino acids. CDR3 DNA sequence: TGTGCCAGCAGCTATAGCCCGCGCCAGGGCACTAATGAAAAACTGTTTTTT. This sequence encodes CASSYSPRQGTNEKLFF.

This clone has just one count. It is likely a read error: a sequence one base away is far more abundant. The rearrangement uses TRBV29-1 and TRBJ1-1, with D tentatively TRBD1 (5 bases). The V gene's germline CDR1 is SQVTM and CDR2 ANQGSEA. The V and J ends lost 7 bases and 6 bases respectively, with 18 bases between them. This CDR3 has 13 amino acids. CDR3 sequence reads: CSAYRDEDAEAFF. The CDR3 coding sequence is TGCAGCGCTTACCGGGACGAGGATGCTGAAGCTTTCTTT. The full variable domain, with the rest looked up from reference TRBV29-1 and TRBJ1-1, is SAVISQKPSRDICQRGTSLTIQCQVDSQVTMMFWYRQQPGQSLTLIATANQGSEATYESGFVIDKFPISRPNLTFSTLTVSNMSPEDSSIYLCSAYRDEDAEAFFGQGTRLTVV.

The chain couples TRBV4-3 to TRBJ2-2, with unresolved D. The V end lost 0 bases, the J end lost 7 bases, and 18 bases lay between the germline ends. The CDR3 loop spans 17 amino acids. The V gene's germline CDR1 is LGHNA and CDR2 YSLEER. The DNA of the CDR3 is TGCGCCAGCAGCCAAGAGGCTGCGTCTCAATCGGGCGGGGAGCTGTTTTTT. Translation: CASSQEAASQSGGELFF.